The clone carrying this T cell receptor (beta chain) occurred once. The antigen is not known. The data were taken from a study of shared clonotypes between healthy human individuals. Overall study context: Sampling drew on donors who were two women and a few men aged 18 to 49. Used for every donor were three CD4 naive, three CD4 memory, two CD8 naive and one CD8 memory plate. Study-level points and caveats: Shared across several donors were roughly 5.3% of the naive CD4 clonotypes. Larger richness was generally estimated for naive than memory subsets.

This CDR3 comprises 13 residues. With 0 bases removed from V and 4 bases from J, the gap between germline ends came to 4 bases. Germline loops: CDR1 LGHNA, CDR2 YSLEER. Using immunoSEQ multiplex PCR, the repertoire was profiled, and TCRdb retains in-frame clones only, with some absent. The sample has millions of clones, approximately 93% seen once. J is TRBJ1-5 and V is TRBV4-3, with D unclear. The specimen was naive CD4+ T cells from PBMCs. The subset here: CD45RA+ positively selected. The origin of this receptor is a man aged 18 to 30 in good health. Some clones in this sample may be carry-over from other donors' samples. DNA of the CDR3: TGCGCCAGCAGCCAAGAGGTAAATCAGCCCCAGCATTTT. It translates to CASSQEVNQPQHF.